These 15 T cell receptor beta chains came from one sample sequenced in a study of shared clonotypes between healthy human individuals (dated by TCRdb to the early 2020s). The library was obtained by the immunoSEQ multiplex PCR assay. TCRdb took over this immuneACCESS table, retaining in-frame rearrangements with V and J assigned. Such tables are incomplete; in checked studies, under half of the missing clones stem from an unresolved V gene, and the remainder is unexplained. The sample table shows about 600,000 clones, and approximately 97% are seen once. The top ten clones comprise approximately 0.057% of the sample. The specimen was naive CD4+ T cells sorted from blood. The intended sense of this specimen's cell subset or site label: CD45RA+ positively selected. These receptors came from a woman aged 25 to 39 in good health.

V and J are TRBV9 and TRBJ2-4, with a tentative D call TRBD1 (5 bases). V gave up 0 bases and J gave up 3 bases, with 25 bases separating them. This CDR3 is 20 amino acids long. The germline CDR1 and CDR2 sequences are SGDLS and YYNGEE. CDR3 sequence reads: CASSVDALPRAGGVKNIQYF. The DNA for the CDR3 is TGTGCCAGCAGCGTAGACGCCTTACCCAGGGCAGGTGGGGTCAAAAACATTCAGTACTTC.

This chain links TRBV18 with TRBJ2-5; tentative D call: TRBD1 (6 bases). Germline V CDR1 and CDR2: KGHSH, LQKENI. The CDR3 covers 13 residues. Trimming pared 4 bases from V and 5 bases from J, leaving 11 bases between. The CDR3 nucleotides are TGTGCCAGCTCACAGAACAGGGAGGAGACCCAGTACTTC. Its translation is CASSQNREETQYF. Based on the CDR3 plus reference TRBV18 and TRBJ2-5, the full variable domain is NAGVMQNPRHLVRRRGQEARLRCSPMKGHSHVYWYRQLPEEGLKFMVYLQKENIIDESGMPKERFSAEFPKEGPSILRIQQVVRGDSAAYFCASSQNREETQYFGPGTRLLVL.

The V call is TRBV11-2, the J call TRBJ1-6; maybe TRBD1 (5 bases). CDR1 and CDR2 (germline): SGHAT, FQNNGV. CDR3 length equals 15 residues. V was cut by 5 bases and J by 8 bases, with 16 bases left in between. CDR3 in amino acids: CASSLLVQGDSPLHF. The CDR3 DNA follows: TGTGCCAGCAGCCTACTGGTGCAGGGCGATTCACCCCTCCACTTT.

The gene calls are TRBV1 and TRBJ2-7; TRBD2 reflects the table's D call only, with no check against the DNA. TRBV1 is described as a pseudogene. CDR3 size: 17 residues. CDR3 amino acids: CTSSQERLAASSYEQYF. CDR3 bases: TGCACCAGCAGCCAAGAAAGACTAGCGGCGAGCTCCTACGAGCAGTACTTC.

The chain couples TRBV2 to TRBJ2-1; D could derive from TRBD1 or TRBD2 (5 bases each). CDR3 length: 13 amino acids. The ends were cut back, 1 base at V and 7 bases at J, with 8 bases in the middle. From germline, CDR1 is SNHLY and CDR2 FYNNEI. CDR3 protein: CASSEDGGNEQFF. For the CDR3, the DNA is TGTGCCAGCAGTGAAGATGGGGGAAATGAGCAGTTCTTC.

This clone was seen just once. This sequence joins TRBV11-2 and TRBJ2-1, with 7 bases that match TRBD1. With 5 bases clipped from V and 6 bases from J, the junction kept 13 bases outside the gene matches. The CDR3 extends over 16 amino acids. In germline, CDR1 is SGHAT, CDR2 FQNNGV. This CDR3 is CASSTRNRGGGNEQFF. Written as DNA, the CDR3 is TGTGCCAGCAGCACCCGGAACAGGGGTGGGGGCAATGAGCAGTTCTTC.

V is TRBV28 and J is TRBJ2-5; D is perhaps TRBD1 or TRBD2 (6 bases each). Germline CDR1 is MDHEN and CDR2 is SYDVKM. The CDR3 spans 14 residues. The germline V and J ends were trimmed by 6 bases and 5 bases, with 16 bases remaining between them. CDR3 residues: CASRKQGGEETQYF. The CDR3 DNA reads TGTGCCAGCAGAAAACAGGGAGGTGAGGAGACCCAGTACTTC.

V and J are TRBV5-1 and TRBJ2-7; D not resolved. The ends were cut back, 0 bases at V and 4 bases at J, with 8 bases in the middle. The CDR3 contains 13 residues. Germline CDR1 reads SGHRS; CDR2 reads YFSETQ. The CDR3 region is CASSLGRMYEQYF. CDR3 DNA sequence: TGCGCCAGCAGCTTGGGGCGGATGTACGAGCAGTACTTC.

The rearrangement links TRBV5-5 to TRBJ2-2; tentatively, D is TRBD2 (6 bases). Trimming removed 4 bases at V and 4 bases at J, with 20 bases between. The CDR3 length is 17 residues. CDR1 and CDR2 (germline): SGHKS, YYEKEE (reference sequence). The CDR3 sequence: CASSPPSATSGTGELFF. The DNA for the CDR3 is TGTGCCAGCAGCCCTCCTAGCGCAACCTCGGGCACCGGGGAGCTGTTTTTT.

The chain combines TRBV2 with TRBJ2-7; D not certain. This CDR3 contains 14 residues. Trimming cost V 2 bases and J 0 bases, with 8 bases left between them. Per germline, CDR1 SNHLY and CDR2 FYNNEI. The CDR3 region is CASSERLLSYEQYF. CDR3 sequence (DNA): TGTGCCAGCAGTGAACGGCTGCTCTCCTACGAGCAGTACTTC.

The chain carries TRBV5-1 and TRBJ2-3; TRBD2 agrees at 7 bases. CDR3 length: 15 amino acids. Trimming cost V 1 base and J 4 bases; bases outside gene matches: 6. Germline CDR1 is SGHRS and CDR2 is YFSETQ. CDR3 sequence reads: CASSLTSGTSDTQYF. Here the CDR3 DNA reads TGCGCCAGCAGCTTGACCAGCGGGACCTCAGATACGCAGTATTTT.

This clone was detected only once. This chain connects TRBV5-1 to TRBJ2-7; 7 nucleotides agree with TRBD2. Per the germline V gene, CDR1 is SGHRS and CDR2 is YFSETQ. CDR3 size: 17 residues. V gave up 0 bases and J gave up 0 bases; unmatched junction bases: 9. The DNA for the CDR3 is TGCGCCAGCAGCTTGGGCCTAGCGGAACGCGCCTCCTACGAGCAGTACTTC. Amino acid sequence: CASSLGLAERASYEQYF.

The chain links TRBV2 to TRBJ2-2, with 11 bases matching TRBD2. Germline CDR1 and CDR2: SNHLY and FYNNEI. This CDR3 is 17 amino acids long. The junction had 8 bases not matched to a gene; V was cut back by 4 bases and J by 4 bases. Here the CDR3 reads CASSALAGGPPTGELFF. CDR3 in DNA: TGTGCCAGCAGTGCTTTAGCGGGAGGGCCCCCCACCGGGGAGCTGTTTTTT.

The chain links TRBV14 to TRBJ2-3; D call uncertain. Trimming shortened V by 0 bases and J by 0 bases, and 10 bases separated the two germline ends. The CDR3 is 16 amino acids. CDR1 and CDR2 (germline): SGHDN, FVKESK. CDR3 in amino acids: CASSQDYGPSTDTQYF. The DNA for the CDR3 is TGTGCCAGCAGCCAAGATTACGGGCCAAGCACAGATACGCAGTATTTT.

The chain employs TRBV19 and TRBJ2-7; either TRBD1 or TRBD2 may fit D (7 bases each). Germline V gene data show CDR1 as LNHDA and CDR2 as SQIVND (reference sequence). V was cut by 6 bases and J by 2 bases, with 17 bases left in between. The CDR3 extends over 15 amino acids. Here the CDR3 reads CASSQGRGQPYEQYF. The DNA of the CDR3 is TGTGCCAGTAGCCAAGGGAGGGGACAGCCCTACGAGCAGTACTTC.